These 31 T cell receptor beta chains were all obtained from the same sample, sequenced in a study of T cell changes during pregnancy in multiple sclerosis. The assay was immunoSEQ multiplex PCR, and TCRdb's table has in-frame clones only and misses some. The table shows approximately 70,000 clones, with about 91% occurring only once. The sequencing used peripheral blood, collected in the second trimester of pregnancy. These receptors were taken from a female donor in good health, enrolled as a control in a pregnancy study.

The J gene is TRBJ1-6, the V gene TRBV13; D gene unclear. The germline V gene encodes CDR1 PRHDT and CDR2 FYEKMQ (reference sequence). V was clipped by 1 base and J by 7 bases, with 11 bases between them. This CDR3 has 15 residues. CDR3 in amino acids: CASSLVKEENSPLHF. DNA of the CDR3: TGTGCCAGCAGCTTAGTGAAGGAGGAAAATTCACCCCTCCACTTT.

The V call is TRBV27, the J call TRBJ2-1, with a weak D call TRBD2 (6 bases). From germline, CDR1 is MNHEY and CDR2 SMNVEV (reference sequence). The CDR3 spans 15 residues. V gave up 6 bases and J gave up 4 bases, with 16 bases separating them. The CDR3 coding sequence is TGTGCCAGCAGCTTCCTCGGGGGTGGGTACAATGAGCAGTTCTTC. It encodes CASSFLGGGYNEQFF.

V and J are TRBV4-2 and TRBJ1-2; D might be TRBD1 (5 bases). Germline-derived CDR1 and CDR2 are LGHNA and YNFKEQ. The CDR3 contains 17 residues. V lost 0 bases, J lost 5 bases, and 19 bases lay in between. As DNA, the CDR3 is TGTGCCAGCAGCCAAGATTTTGGGGGGTCGCCTTCATATGGCTACACCTTC. It specifies CASSQDFGGSPSYGYTF.

This chain connects TRBV2 to TRBJ2-1; D remains unclear. Per germline, CDR1 SNHLY and CDR2 FYNNEI. The CDR3 is made up of 14 amino acids. The V gene lost 7 bases and the J gene lost 0 bases, with 10 bases spanning the gap. CDR3: CASKARSSYNEQFF. For the CDR3, the DNA is TGTGCCAGCAAGGCGAGGAGCTCCTACAATGAGCAGTTCTTC.

The chain is built from TRBV7-9 and TRBJ2-2; D call uncertain. The V gene lost 4 bases and the J gene lost 6 bases, with 9 bases spanning the gap. The CDR3 extends over 13 amino acids. The germline V gene encodes CDR1 SEHNR and CDR2 FQNEAQ (reference sequence). The CDR3 nucleotides read TGTGCCAGCAGCTCCACTTTCGCCGGGGAGCTGTTTTTT. It translates to CASSSTFAGELFF.

This clone was seen just once. This sequence joins TRBV4-1 and TRBJ1-1; 11 bases are a match to TRBD1. V shed 3 bases, J shed 7 bases, and the junction held 13 bases outside the gene matches. This CDR3 is 17 amino acids long. Germline CDR1 MGHRA, CDR2 YSYEKL. The CDR3 protein is CASSHPGTGGFKVEAFF. For the CDR3, the DNA is TGCGCCAGCAGCCACCCCGGGACAGGGGGATTTAAGGTTGAAGCTTTCTTT.

The chain couples TRBV19 to TRBJ1-3; D ambiguous. Between the trimmed V and J ends, which lost 3 bases and 2 bases, there was a span of 8 bases. CDR3 length equals 14 residues. In germline, CDR1 is LNHDA, CDR2 SQIVND (reference sequence). As DNA, the CDR3 is TGTGCCAGTAGTATCACACCACCTGGAAACACCATATATTTT. Encoded protein: CASSITPPGNTIYF. The full variable domain, with the rest looked up from reference TRBV19 and TRBJ1-3, is DGGITQSPKYLFRKEGQNVTLSCEQNLNHDAMYWYRQDPGQGLRLIYYSQIVNDFQKGDIAEGYSVSREKKESFPLTVTSAQKNPTAFYLCASSITPPGNTIYFGEGSWLTVV.

The CDR3 bases are TGTGCCAGCACCCCCCACAGGGTTCGCACCGGGGAGCTGTTTTTT. Encoded protein: CASTPHRVRTGELFF. The chain recombines TRBV6-6 with TRBJ2-2, with D possibly TRBD1 on 6 matching bases. CDR3 length: 15 residues. Trimming cost V 7 bases and J 4 bases, with 16 bases left between them. Germline V gives CDR1 MNHNY, CDR2 SVGAGI (reference sequence).

The sample holds one count of this clone. The chain carries TRBV27 and TRBJ2-3; D perhaps matches TRBD2 (7 bases). Germline V gene lookup returns CDR1 MNHEY and CDR2 SMNVEV (reference sequence). The CDR3 has 14 amino acids. Deletions cut 2 bases from V and 4 bases from J, with 10 bases between. In DNA form, the CDR3 reads TGTGCCAGCAGTTTAAACGGGGGGCCAGATACGCAGTATTTT. This encodes CASSLNGGPDTQYF.

V is TRBV5-1 and J is TRBJ1-2; 8 positions agree with TRBD1. The germline CDR1 and CDR2 sequences are SGHRS and YFSETQ. CDR3 length: 17 residues. The V segment lost 4 bases and the J segment 2 bases; nucleotides outside the gene matches: 13. CDR3 protein: CASSGNRGSVGNYGYTF. In DNA form, the CDR3 reads TGCGCCAGCAGCGGAAACAGGGGGTCGGTTGGAAACTATGGCTACACCTTC.

The rearrangement joins TRBV28 to TRBJ2-5; 7 nucleotides agree with TRBD2. The CDR3 is made up of 12 amino acids. Germline V lookup: CDR1 MDHEN, CDR2 SYDVKM. The ends lost 7 bases at V and 4 bases at J; junction bases unmatched: 3. The CDR3 DNA sequence: TGTGCCAGCACGACTAGCCGAGAGACCCAGTACTTC. Residues: CASTTSRETQYF. The whole variable domain, filled in from reference TRBV28 and TRBJ2-5, reads DVKVTQSSRYLVKRTGEKVFLECVQDMDHENMFWYRQDPGLGLRLIYFSYDVKMKEKGDIPEGYSVSREKKERFSLILESASTNQTSMYLCASTTSRETQYFGPGTRLLVL.

The V gene is TRBV18, the J gene TRBJ1-1; 7 bases match TRBD1. The germline V gene has CDR1 KGHSH and CDR2 LQKENI. The CDR3 extends over 14 amino acids. Trimming at V came to 2 bases and at J to 4 bases, leaving 4 bases not matched to a gene. The CDR3 reads CASSPRQGVTEAFF. The CDR3 bases are TGTGCCAGCTCACCAAGGCAGGGGGTCACTGAAGCTTTCTTT.

The rearrangement links TRBV30 to TRBJ2-5; TRBD1 agrees at 10 bases. Germline lookup yields CDR1 GTSNPN and CDR2 SVGIG (reference sequence). The CDR3 length is 16 residues. The ends lost 0 bases at V and 4 bases at J; junction bases unmatched: 8. For the CDR3, the DNA is TGTGCCTGGAGTGTACAGGGACAGGGGAAGCGAGAGACCCAGTACTTC. Translated: CAWSVQGQGKRETQYF. Drawing the rest from reference TRBV30 and TRBJ2-5, the complete variable domain is SQTIHQWPATLVQPVGSPLSLECTVEGTSNPNLYWYRQAAGRGLQLLFYSVGIGQISSEVPQNLSASRPQDRQFILSSKKLLLSDSGFYLCAWSVQGQGKRETQYFGPGTRLLVL.

V gene TRBV5-4 combines with J gene TRBJ1-2, with D possibly being TRBD1 (5 bases). The length of the CDR3 is 14 residues. The germline V and J ends were trimmed by 1 base and 4 bases, with 11 bases remaining between them. Germline V gene sequence: CDR1 SGHNT, CDR2 YYREEE (reference sequence). In DNA, the CDR3 is TGTGCCAGCAGCTTGCGAACACAGGCCTATGGCTACACCTTC. Translation gives CASSLRTQAYGYTF.

V usage is TRBV7-9 and J usage is TRBJ1-2; D is undetermined. This CDR3 region has 12 residues. Germline V gene data show CDR1 as SEHNR and CDR2 as FQNEAQ (reference sequence). Trimming took off 5 bases at V and 5 bases at J, with 9 bases between the two ends. The CDR3 protein is CASSPSPYGYTF. In DNA, the CDR3 is TGTGCCAGCAGCCCCTCCCCTTATGGCTACACCTTC.

This chain joins TRBV5-1 and TRBJ2-3; 8 bases map to TRBD1. Trimming took 4 bases from V and 5 from J; bases not matched to a gene: 3. The germline CDR1 and CDR2 sequences are SGHRS and YFSETQ. This CDR3 is 13 amino acids long. CDR3 bases: TGCGCCAGCAGCGGTGGACAGGGAGATACGCAGTATTTT. This encodes CASSGGQGDTQYF.

The gene calls are TRBV7-9 and TRBJ2-1; TRBD1 aligns across 7 bases. J was trimmed by 8 bases and V by 8 bases; bases with no gene match: 12. CDR1 SEHNR and CDR2 FQNEAQ come from the germline V gene (reference sequence). The CDR3 totals 14 residues. CDR3 sequence: CASSSYRGKDEQFF. In nucleotides, the CDR3 is TGTGCCAGCTCATCCTACAGGGGCAAGGATGAGCAGTTCTTC.

The chain is built from TRBV5-1 and TRBJ2-3; TRBD2 agrees at 9 bases. Germline V gives CDR1 SGHRS, CDR2 YFSETQ. V shed 3 bases, J shed 1 base, and the junction held 9 bases outside the gene matches. This CDR3 has 17 residues. The CDR3 DNA follows: TGCGCCAGCAGCTCCGTACTTAGCGGGAGCGGCACAGATACGCAGTATTTT. Translating it yields CASSSVLSGSGTDTQYF.

J is TRBJ1-4 and V is TRBV18, with D uncertain. The V gene lost 3 bases and the J gene lost 0 bases, with 5 bases spanning the gap. CDR1 is KGHSH and CDR2 is LQKENI in the germline V gene. This CDR3 has 14 amino acids. The CDR3 DNA sequence: TGTGCCAGCTCACCTACAGCAACTAATGAAAAACTGTTTTTT. It translates to CASSPTATNEKLFF.

The gene calls are TRBV5-1 and TRBJ1-4; 7 bases align to TRBD1. The CDR3 is 14 amino acids. CDR1 is SGHRS, CDR2 YFSETQ, per germline. The ends lost 5 bases at V and 6 bases at J; junction bases unmatched: 7. DNA of the CDR3: TGCGCCAGCAGTCAGGACAGGTTAGATGAAAAACTGTTTTTT. Its translation is CASSQDRLDEKLFF.

The gene calls are TRBV7-9 and TRBJ1-5; 8 bases are a match to TRBD1. V was clipped by 5 bases and J by 5 bases; unmatched bases: 2. The CDR3 extends over 13 amino acids. CDR1 and CDR2 from the germline V gene are SEHNR and FQNEAQ (reference sequence). The CDR3 spells CASSQGAHQPQHF. CDR3 sequence (DNA): TGTGCCAGCAGCCAGGGGGCACATCAGCCCCAGCATTTT.

This clone was observed once. CDR3 nucleotide sequence: TGTGCCAGTACCTCAATCGAGGCGGGAGCGTCAGATACGCAGTATTTT. This encodes CASTSIEAGASDTQYF. This chain uses TRBV19 with TRBJ2-3; 7 positions agree with TRBD2. Germline CDR1 and CDR2: LNHDA and SQIVND (reference sequence). V lost 7 bases, J lost 4 bases, and 14 bases stayed unmatched. The CDR3 totals 16 residues. Full variable domain (missing parts from reference TRBV19 and TRBJ2-3): DGGITQSPKYLFRKEGQNVTLSCEQNLNHDAMYWYRQDPGQGLRLIYYSQIVNDFQKGDIAEGYSVSREKKESFPLTVTSAQKNPTAFYLCASTSIEAGASDTQYFGPGTRLTVL.

This clone showed up just a few times. The chain joins TRBV6-4 to TRBJ2-3; 7 positions agree with TRBD2. This CDR3 comprises 17 residues. CDR1 and CDR2 from the germline V gene are MRHNA and SNTAGT. J gave up 3 bases and V 3 bases, and 12 bases lay outside the gene matches. This CDR3 reads CASSESPRELGTDTQYF. CDR3 coding DNA: TGTGCCAGCAGTGAATCCCCGCGGGAGCTGGGTACAGATACGCAGTATTTT.

This clone was seen just once. This chain connects TRBV19 to TRBJ1-4, with 8 bases aligning to TRBD1. This CDR3 region has 15 residues. The germline V gene has CDR1 LNHDA and CDR2 SQIVND (reference sequence). After removal of 8 bases from V and 0 bases from J, the junction contained 5 bases not matched to a gene. The chain's CDR3 is CASLRGQATNEKLFF. In DNA form, the CDR3 reads TGTGCCAGTCTTAGGGGACAGGCAACTAATGAAAAACTGTTTTTT.

This sequence joins TRBV5-1 and TRBJ2-5; D is perhaps TRBD2 (5 bases). The CDR3 covers 18 residues. Between the trimmed V and J ends, which lost 3 bases and 6 bases, there was a span of 27 bases. Germline-derived CDR1 and CDR2 are SGHRS and YFSETQ. CDR3 residues: CASSSPPGVPHGNQTQYF. The CDR3 DNA reads TGCGCCAGCAGCTCTCCCCCCGGTGTGCCCCACGGGAATCAGACCCAGTACTTC.

The chain is built from TRBV5-1 and TRBJ2-5, with 9 bases fitting TRBD1. V lost 4 bases, J lost 3 bases, and 4 bases stayed unmatched. CDR1 and CDR2 from the germline V gene are SGHRS and YFSETQ. CDR3 length: 14 residues. DNA for the CDR3: TGCGCCAGCAGCCCTCGGACAGGGGAAGAGACCCAGTACTTC. This gives the protein CASSPRTGEETQYF. The variable domain in full, completed from reference TRBV5-1 and TRBJ2-5, reads KAGVTQTPRYLIKTRGQQVTLSCSPISGHRSVSWYQQTPGQGLQFLFEYFSETQRNKGNFPGRFSGRQFSNSRSEMNVSTLELGDSALYLCASSPRTGEETQYFGPGTRLLVL.

The J gene is TRBJ2-7, the V gene TRBV5-5; D not resolved. Germline V lookup: CDR1 SGHKS, CDR2 YYEKEE (reference sequence). CDR3 length equals 14 residues. The V gene lost 4 bases and the J gene lost 1 base, with 12 bases spanning the gap. In nucleotides, the CDR3 is TGTGCCAGCAGCCAAGTCAGCGCTTCCTACGAGCAGTACTTC. It is translated as CASSQVSASYEQYF.

This clone was observed a single time. V usage is TRBV18 and J usage is TRBJ1-1; D gene uncertain. The V end lost 0 bases, the J end lost 0 bases, and 8 bases lay between the germline ends. Looked up from germline, CDR1 is KGHSH and CDR2 is LQKENI. The CDR3 loop spans 15 amino acids. CDR3 DNA sequence: TGTGCCAGCTCACCACCCCTAGCCTTGAACACTGAAGCTTTCTTT. It yields the protein CASSPPLALNTEAFF. The whole variable domain, remainder taken from reference TRBV18 and TRBJ1-1, is NAGVMQNPRHLVRRRGQEARLRCSPMKGHSHVYWYRQLPEEGLKFMVYLQKENIIDESGMPKERFSAEFPKEGPSILRIQQVVRGDSAAYFCASSPPLALNTEAFFGQGTRLTVV.

The gene calls are TRBV4-1 and TRBJ2-1, with 8 bases that match TRBD2. Germline CDR1 MGHRA, CDR2 YSYEKL. The CDR3 totals 17 residues. The J segment lost 7 bases and the V segment lost 0 bases, leaving 11 bases of the junction unmatched. The CDR3 protein is CASSQDGSGGVRNEQFF. In nucleotides, the CDR3 is TGCGCCAGCAGCCAAGATGGTTCGGGAGGGGTCAGGAATGAGCAGTTCTTC.

This clone was detected only a few times. The chain carries TRBV6-5 and TRBJ2-1, with TRBD2 matching over 9 bases. Germline lookup yields CDR1 MNHEY and CDR2 SVGAGI. The CDR3 is 16 amino acids. Trimming cost V 2 bases and J 8 bases; bases outside gene matches: 10. In nucleotides, the CDR3 is TGTGCCAGCAGTTACGCGGGAGGGCCGGGTACGGATGAGCAGTTCTTC. It codes for CASSYAGGPGTDEQFF.

The chain couples TRBV9 to TRBJ1-3; D not certain. Germline lookup yields CDR1 SGDLS and CDR2 YYNGEE. Trimming removed 3 bases at V and 0 bases at J, with 10 bases between. The CDR3 totals 15 residues. This chain's CDR3 is CASSGDTYSGNTIYF. The DNA of the CDR3 is TGTGCCAGCAGCGGAGACACCTACTCTGGAAACACCATATATTTT.